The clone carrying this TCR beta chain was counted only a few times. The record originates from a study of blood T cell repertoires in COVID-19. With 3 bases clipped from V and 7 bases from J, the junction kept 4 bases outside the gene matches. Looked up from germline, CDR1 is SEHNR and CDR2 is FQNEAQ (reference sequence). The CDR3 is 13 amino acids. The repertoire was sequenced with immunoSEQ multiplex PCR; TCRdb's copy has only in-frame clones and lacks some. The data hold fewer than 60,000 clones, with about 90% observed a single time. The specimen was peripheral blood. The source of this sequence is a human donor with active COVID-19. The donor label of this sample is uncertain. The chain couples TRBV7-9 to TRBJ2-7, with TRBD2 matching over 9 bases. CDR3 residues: CASSFSGSREQYF. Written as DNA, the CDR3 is TGTGCCAGCAGCTTTAGCGGGAGTCGGGAGCAGTACTTC.